This TCR beta chain was recorded in a study of T cell responses to AZD1222 COVID-19 vaccine. The assay was immunoSEQ multiplex PCR, and TCRdb's table has in-frame clones only and misses some. The table records about 66,000 clones, more than 75% of them present only once. In the case of this clone: Its matching antigen is unknown.

Study-level results: Spike-specific TCR breadth and depth rose after two AZD1222 doses. There were repertoire samples only from the period after the peak T cell response. Clonal diversity may have been underestimated in mostly white British donors.

The CDR3 extends over 13 amino acids. Germline loops: CDR1 MGHDK, CDR2 SYGVNS. Trimming left V 1 base short and J 6 bases short, with 6 bases between. This TCR came from an adult in good health. The source was peripheral blood, collected on day 0 of AZD1222 vaccination. The chain employs TRBV25-1 and TRBJ2-2; D gene uncertain. The CDR3 region has the DNA TGTGCCAGCAGTGAATTTGGCGCCGGGGAGCTGTTTTTT. Protein product: CASSEFGAGELFF. Filled out from reference TRBV25-1 and TRBJ2-2, the complete variable domain reads EADIYQTPRYLVIGTGKKITLECSQTMGHDKMYWYQQDPGMELHLIHYSYGVNSTEKGDLSSESTVSRIRTEHFPLTLESARPSHTSQYLCASSEFGAGELFFGEGSRLTVL.